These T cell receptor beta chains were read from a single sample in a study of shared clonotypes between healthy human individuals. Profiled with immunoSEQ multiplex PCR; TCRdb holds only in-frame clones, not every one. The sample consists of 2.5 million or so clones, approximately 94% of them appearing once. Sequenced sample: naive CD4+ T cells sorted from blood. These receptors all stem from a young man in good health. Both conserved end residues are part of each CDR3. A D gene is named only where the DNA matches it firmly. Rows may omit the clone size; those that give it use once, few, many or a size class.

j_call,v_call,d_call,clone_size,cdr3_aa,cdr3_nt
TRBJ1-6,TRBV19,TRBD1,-,CASSIALSRDRVSPLHF,TGTGCCAGTAGTATAGCCTTGTCCCGGGACAGGGTTTCACCCCTCCACTTT
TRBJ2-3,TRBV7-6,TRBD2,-,CASRRSGGSGDTQYF,TGTGCCAGCAGGCGGAGCGGGGGTTCGGGAGATACGCAGTATTTT
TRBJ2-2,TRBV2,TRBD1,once,CASVTGGGTGELFF,TGTGCCAGCGTGACAGGGGGCGGCACCGGGGAGCTGTTTTTT
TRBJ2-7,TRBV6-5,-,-,CASSLGQTYEQYF,TGTGCCAGCAGCTTAGGACAGACCTACGAGCAGTACTTC
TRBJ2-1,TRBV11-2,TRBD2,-,CASSPGGTTDNEQFF,TGTGCCAGCTCGCCTGGGGGGACTACAGACAATGAGCAGTTCTTC
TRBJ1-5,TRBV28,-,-,CASSTPLQPQHF,TGTGCCAGCAGTACGCCCCTCCAGCCCCAGCATTTT
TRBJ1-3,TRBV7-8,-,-,CASSPGGGNTIYF,TGTGCCAGCAGCCCTGGGGGGGGAAACACCATATATTTT
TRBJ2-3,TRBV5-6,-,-,CASSLVGGPVTDTQYF,TGTGCCAGCAGCTTGGTGGGGGGGCCTGTCACAGATACGCAGTATTTT
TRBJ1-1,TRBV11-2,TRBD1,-,CASSGQGATEAFF,TGTGCCAGCAGCGGGCAGGGGGCGACTGAAGCTTTCTTT
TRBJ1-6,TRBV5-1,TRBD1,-,CASSPLQGAGNSPLHF,TGCGCCAGCAGCCCCCTCCAGGGGGCAGGGAATTCACCCCTCCACTTT
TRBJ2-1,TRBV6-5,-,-,CAVRSSSYNEQFF,TGTGCCGTCCGTTCGAGCTCCTACAATGAGCAGTTCTTC
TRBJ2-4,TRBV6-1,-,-,CASSEAPGIQYF,TGTGCCAGCAGTGAAGCGCCAGGGATTCAGTACTTC
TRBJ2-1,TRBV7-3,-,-,CASSLRPGYEQFF,TGTGCCAGCAGCTTAAGGCCAGGGTATGAGCAGTTCTTC
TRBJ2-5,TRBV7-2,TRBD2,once,CASSLVAGAETQYF,TGTGCCAGCAGCTTAGTAGCGGGAGCGGAGACCCAGTACTTC
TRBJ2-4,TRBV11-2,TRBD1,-,CASSLGQGNIQYF,TGTGCCAGCAGCTTAGGACAGGGAAACATTCAGTACTTC
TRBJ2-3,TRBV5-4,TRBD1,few,CASSIDRADTQYF,TGTGCCAGCAGCATAGACAGGGCAGATACGCAGTATTTT
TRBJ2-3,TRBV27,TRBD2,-,CASSSPGLAVDTDTQYF,TGTGCCAGCAGTTCCCCGGGACTAGCGGTAGACACAGATACGCAGTATTTT
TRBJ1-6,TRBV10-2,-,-,CASRTEYNSPLHF,TGCGCCAGCAGGACAGAATATAATTCACCCCTCCACTTT